This T cell receptor beta chain comes out of a study of blood T cell repertoires in COVID-19. Study details: From the United States, Italy and Spain came samples of acute and convalescent COVID-19. The cDNA or gDNA used as material had been derived from T cells, B-cell-depleted T cells, or PBMCs.

CDR1 KGHDR and CDR2 SFDVKD come from the germline V gene. The CDR3 runs to 16 residues. Trimming removed 4 bases from V and 5 bases from J, with 17 bases in between. As processed by the authors: Amplification of reference gene primers was used by the study to estimate nucleated cell counts. TCRdb keeps only in-frame clones here, not all; method: immunoSEQ multiplex PCR. The V and J calls and clone size are taken from that table; D and trimming were inferred from the DNA. The table has about 33,000 clones, 75% to 90% seen once. Sample: peripheral blood. The sequence derives from a human donor in a cohort sampled during active COVID-19. V is TRBV24-1 and J is TRBJ2-1, with TRBD1 as a possible D gene (6 bases). CDR3 sequence reads: CATSDPRDNANNEQFF. The CDR3 nucleotides are TGTGCCACCAGTGACCCCCGGGACAACGCGAACAATGAGCAGTTCTTC.